This TCR beta chain was sequenced during a study of blood T cell repertoires in COVID-19. Study in general: Acute-phase and convalescent COVID-19 samples originated in the United States, Italy and Spain.

Germline V gives CDR1 SGHRS, CDR2 YFSETQ. There are 16 residues in the CDR3. V trimming: 3 bases; J trimming: 5 bases; junction bases outside the gene matches: 11. As handled by the study authors: Amplification with reference gene primers provided the estimates of nucleated cell counts. Using immunoSEQ multiplex PCR, the repertoire was profiled, and TCRdb retains in-frame clones only, with some absent. That table gives V, J and clone size, and the DNA gave D and trimming. The table has about 200,000 clones, around 85% seen once; the top ten hold 0.6% to 1%. The receptor's source is a woman between 65 and 79 years old with acute or convalescent COVID-19. Source material: peripheral blood. The chain employs TRBV5-1 and TRBJ2-7; 10 bases are shared with TRBD1. The DNA of the CDR3 is TGCGCCAGCAGCTCCCTGGGGACAGGGGTGTTCCACGAGCAGTACTTC. It is translated as CASSSLGTGVFHEQYF.